This is a list of T cell receptor beta chains from one sample in a study of shared clonotypes between healthy human individuals. Generated by immunoSEQ multiplex PCR, the TCRdb table keeps only in-frame clones and is missing some. The data hold 1,100,000 or so clones, with approximately 80% observed a single time. Input material: memory CD4+ T cells from PBMCs. These receptors all stem from a man aged 18 to 30 in good health. Some clones in this sample may be carry-over from other donors' samples. Each CDR3 is given with its conserved first and last residue. D genes are given only for firm matches.

CDR3: CASSQDPRQALNTEAFF; D: -; J: TRBJ1-1; V: TRBV4-1
CDR3: CASTDELGHSVRHEQFF; D: -; J: TRBJ2-1; V: TRBV7-2
CDR3: CASTEGQGIYGYTF; D: TRBD1; J: TRBJ1-2; V: TRBV28
CDR3: CASSLGPAGANTGELFF; D: -; J: TRBJ2-2; V: TRBV7-2
CDR3: CASSLWGSGANVLTF; D: -; J: TRBJ2-6; V: TRBV5-1
CDR3: CASSSHLNTGELFF; D: -; J: TRBJ2-2; V: TRBV9
CDR3: CASSYRATEAFF; D: -; J: TRBJ1-1; V: TRBV6-6
CDR3: CASSDGGSANYGYTF; D: -; J: TRBJ1-2; V: TRBV5-8
CDR3: CASSVGVSGPTQETQYF; D: -; J: TRBJ2-5; V: TRBV9
CDR3: CASSQDRQREGREQFF; D: TRBD2; J: TRBJ2-1; V: TRBV4-3
CDR3: CASSPFGGSYNEQFF; D: -; J: TRBJ2-1; V: TRBV7-2
CDR3: CASNSGTGVYEQYF; D: TRBD1; J: TRBJ2-7; V: TRBV27
CDR3: CASSLLAETYEQYF; D: -; J: TRBJ2-7; V: TRBV5-1
CDR3: CASSPDGRRETQYF; D: TRBD2; J: TRBJ2-5; V: TRBV14
CDR3: CASRKRGGDYGYTF; D: -; J: TRBJ1-2; V: TRBV27
CDR3: CASSPGTGQETQYF; D: TRBD1; J: TRBJ2-5; V: TRBV7-3
CDR3: CASSQLKGLPVDTIYF; D: -; J: TRBJ1-3; V: TRBV7-2
CDR3: CASSAQGADQPQHF; D: TRBD1; J: TRBJ1-5; V: TRBV2
CDR3: CASSLAFWGYQETQYF; D: -; J: TRBJ2-5; V: TRBV7-9
CDR3: CAWTQGGNYEQYF; D: -; J: TRBJ2-7; V: TRBV30
CDR3: CASSFRQAGDYGYTF; D: -; J: TRBJ1-2; V: TRBV7-2
CDR3: CAWGTGPLYGANVLTF; D: TRBD1; J: TRBJ2-6; V: TRBV30
CDR3: CAWSSGGAFSQPQHF; D: TRBD1; J: TRBJ1-5; V: TRBV30
CDR3: CASSEGFRGDEQYF; D: -; J: TRBJ2-7; V: TRBV6-1
CDR3: CASSLVGTGEYYGYTF; D: TRBD1; J: TRBJ1-2; V: TRBV6-5
CDR3: CASSRVGGGQPYEQYF; D: -; J: TRBJ2-7; V: TRBV4-2
CDR3: CAIRGSQETQYF; D: -; J: TRBJ2-5; V: TRBV10-3
CDR3: CASTTPPGGTGTYEQYF; D: TRBD1; J: TRBJ2-7; V: TRBV5-6
CDR3: CASSPNHRGTGELFF; D: TRBD1; J: TRBJ2-2; V: TRBV2
CDR3: CASSRYQGTGTEQETQYF; D: -; J: TRBJ2-5; V: TRBV4-1
CDR3: CASSSPRTSPETQYF; D: TRBD2; J: TRBJ2-5; V: TRBV7-2
CDR3: CASSTGGANEKLFF; D: TRBD1; J: TRBJ1-4; V: TRBV28
CDR3: CAISGTLAGRNTGELFF; D: TRBD2; J: TRBJ2-2; V: TRBV10-3
CDR3: CASSQTRVPQETQYF; D: -; J: TRBJ2-5; V: TRBV6-5
CDR3: CASSIVGTYGYTF; D: -; J: TRBJ1-2; V: TRBV19
CDR3: CASSPPASGSLREQFF; D: TRBD2; J: TRBJ2-1; V: TRBV18
CDR3: CTARPPINGHYNEQFF; D: -; J: TRBJ2-1; V: TRBV1
CDR3: CASSLGRYAETQYF; D: -; J: TRBJ2-5; V: TRBV11-2
CDR3: CASSSAGITGNTIYF; D: -; J: TRBJ1-3; V: TRBV27
CDR3: CASSKALASGREAQETQYF; D: -; J: TRBJ2-5; V: TRBV21-1
CDR3: CASSQESMGGTEAFF; D: -; J: TRBJ1-1; V: TRBV14
CDR3: CASSWSRGRFYEQYF; D: -; J: TRBJ2-7; V: TRBV28
CDR3: CASSIQEQPQHF; D: -; J: TRBJ1-5; V: TRBV19
CDR3: CASSAGLAGYLSYNEQFF; D: TRBD2; J: TRBJ2-1; V: TRBV7-3
CDR3: CASSLDGPYVYTF; D: -; J: TRBJ1-2; V: TRBV5-1
CDR3: CASLEYLTDTQYF; D: -; J: TRBJ2-3; V: TRBV6-5
CDR3: CASSLGQASSYNEQFF; D: -; J: TRBJ2-1; V: TRBV7-2
CDR3: CASSHPSQGMNTEAFF; D: -; J: TRBJ1-1; V: TRBV14
CDR3: CASSSAPLDTQYF; D: -; J: TRBJ2-3; V: TRBV5-6
CDR3: CASRTGNTGELFF; D: -; J: TRBJ2-2; V: TRBV21-1
CDR3: CASSQEAFYSTDTQYF; D: -; J: TRBJ2-3; V: TRBV4-3
CDR3: CASTREDYGYTF; D: -; J: TRBJ1-2; V: TRBV28
CDR3: CASRRRGGYGYTF; D: -; J: TRBJ1-2; V: TRBV6-1
CDR3: CASSLGSGGRADTQYF; D: TRBD2; J: TRBJ2-3; V: TRBV7-6
CDR3: CAWSVSLAVETQYF; D: TRBD2; J: TRBJ2-5; V: TRBV30
CDR3: CASSLALWGKGTQYF; D: -; J: TRBJ2-5; V: TRBV7-8
CDR3: CASSVLPGVGGYTF; D: -; J: TRBJ1-2; V: TRBV28
CDR3: CASSVGVTTWEEKLFF; D: -; J: TRBJ1-4; V: TRBV9